The 29 T cell receptor beta chains below were found in one sample sequenced in a study of patients and donors after allogeneic stem cell transplantation (dated by TCRdb to between 2020 and 2021). Library construction relied on RT-PCR. Sequencing was carried out with a NextSeq 550. Clones were called with MiXCR by TCRdb after fastp trimmed the public reads at Q25, and only in-frame beta chains were retained. Rows are unified per CDR3 protein, each entry keeping the most common DNA and genes. This sample lists approximately 210,000 distinct CDR3 sequences; less than 45% were detected once. The ten largest clones capture about 33% of the sample. The sample comprised blood, either unsorted or a sorted T cell fraction (not recorded which). These receptors all come from a human donor who was either an allogeneic HSCT recipient or a stem cell or donor lymphocyte infusion donor (not recorded which). It is not recorded whose cells these are; they may come from a transplant donor.

The chain couples TRBV7-8 to TRBJ1-4; D may be TRBD1 (5 bases). Germline assignment: CDR1 SGHVS and CDR2 FQNEAQ. The CDR3 sequence is 14 residues long. V was cut by 7 bases and J by 5 bases, with 14 bases left in between. DNA for the CDR3: TGTGCCAGCAAGGGGCCCTTACTCAATGAAAAACTGTTTTTT. It translates to CASKGPLLNEKLFF.

This clonotype was detected ten times or more. The chain links TRBV29-1 to TRBJ1-1; TRBD1 agrees at 7 bases. J lost 4 bases, V lost 6 bases, and 5 bases had no gene match. The CDR3 totals 12 residues. Germline CDR1 reads SQVTM; CDR2 reads ANQGSEA. CDR3 sequence: CSVRTGGTEAFF. The DNA of the CDR3 is TGCAGCGTGAGGACAGGCGGCACTGAAGCTTTCTTT. Together with reference TRBV29-1 and TRBJ1-1, the CDR3 gives the full variable domain: SAVISQKPSRDICQRGTSLTIQCQVDSQVTMMFWYRQQPGQSLTLIATANQGSEATYESGFVIDKFPISRPNLTFSTLTVSNMSPEDSSIYLCSVRTGGTEAFFGQGTRLTVV.

This clonotype has just a few counts. The V and J genes are TRBV5-1 and TRBJ1-3; D not certain. Deletions cut 0 bases from V and 4 bases from J, with 8 bases between. This CDR3 is built from 14 residues. Germline V gene lookup returns CDR1 SGHRS and CDR2 YFSETQ. CDR3 amino acids: CASSLGLIGNTIYF. For the CDR3, the DNA is TGCGCCAGCAGCTTGGGACTGATCGGAAACACCATATATTTT.

V gene TRBV29-1 combines with J gene TRBJ2-5, with D perhaps being TRBD1 or TRBD2 (6 bases each). Germline V CDR1 and CDR2: SQVTM, ANQGSEA. The V end was cut by 6 bases, the J end by 2 bases, with 16 bases between. This CDR3 region has 14 residues. CDR3 region: CSVAWGAGQETQYF. The CDR3 DNA sequence: TGCAGCGTGGCCTGGGGGGCAGGACAAGAGACCCAGTACTTC.

This chain uses TRBV9 with TRBJ1-4; no clear D. The CDR3 runs 15 residues. V lost 3 bases and J 0 bases, leaving 9 bases between the germline ends. The germline CDR1 and CDR2 sequences are SGDLS and YYNGEE. The CDR3 coding sequence is TGTGCCAGCAGCGGAGGATCGGCAACTAATGAAAAACTGTTTTTT. Translation gives CASSGGSATNEKLFF.

This clonotype was detected a few times. V and J are TRBV12-3 or TRBV12-4 and TRBJ1-2, with D hard to call. V was shortened by 6 bases and J by 4 bases, with 12 bases between the two germline ends. There are 13 residues in the CDR3. The CDR3 loop is CASRAKAAYGYTF. The CDR3 DNA reads as TGTGCCAGCAGGGCTAAGGCAGCCTATGGCTACACCTTC.

V usage is TRBV3-1 and J usage is TRBJ2-6, with D tentatively TRBD1 (6 bases). The CDR3 consists of 16 residues. Trimming pared 4 bases from V and 4 bases from J, leaving 14 bases between. Germline CDR1 is LGHDT and CDR2 is YNNKEL (reference sequence). The CDR3, as DNA: TGTGCCAGCAGCCCCCTCAGGGGTACAGGGGCCAACGTCCTGACTTTC. Translating it yields CASSPLRGTGANVLTF.

In its sample, this clonotype is medium-sized. The V and J genes are TRBV7-2 and TRBJ2-3; D gene ambiguous. Germline V gene lookup returns CDR1 SGHTA and CDR2 FQGNSA. This CDR3 is 14 amino acids long. V lost 0 bases and J 2 bases, leaving 6 bases between the germline ends. The CDR3: CASSLAEATDTQYF. The CDR3 region has the DNA TGTGCCAGCAGCTTAGCGGAAGCCACAGATACGCAGTATTTT.

The chain joins TRBV25-1 to TRBJ2-1; D possibly corresponds to TRBD1 (8 bases). The V end lost 4 bases, the J end lost 0 bases, and 22 bases lay between the germline ends. CDR1 MGHDK and CDR2 SYGVNS come from the germline V gene. The CDR3 is 19 amino acids. The CDR3 loop is CASSGVGTGWTSSYNEQFF. Written as DNA, the CDR3 is TGTGCCAGCAGTGGGGTGGGGACAGGATGGACTAGCTCCTACAATGAGCAGTTCTTC. Supplemented by reference TRBV25-1 and TRBJ2-1, the full variable domain reads EADIYQTPRYLVIGTGKKITLECSQTMGHDKMYWYQQDPGMELHLIHYSYGVNSTEKGDLSSESTVSRIRTEHFPLTLESARPSHTSQYLCASSGVGTGWTSSYNEQFFGPGTRLTVL.

The chain employs TRBV3-1 and TRBJ1-5, with TRBD1 matching 7 bases. After removal of 0 bases from V and 6 bases from J, the junction contained 2 bases not matched to a gene. Germline values: CDR1 LGHDT, CDR2 YNNKEL (reference sequence). The CDR3 contains 14 residues. CDR3 nucleotides: TGTGCCAGCAGCCAAGAACAGGGGATTCAGCCCCAGCATTTT. Its translation: CASSQEQGIQPQHF.

The chain couples TRBV29-1 to TRBJ1-2, with D maybe TRBD1 (5 bases). Germline CDR1 SQVTM, CDR2 ANQGSEA. V was pared by 1 base and J by 4 bases, with 10 bases between. The CDR3 has 13 residues. CDR3 coding DNA: TGCAGCGTTGAAGGGGCTGACAGCTATGGCTACACCTTC. Encoded protein: CSVEGADSYGYTF.

This chain joins TRBV6-5 and TRBJ2-3; D is unclear. This CDR3 is built from 14 residues. V was shortened by 2 bases and J by 6 bases, with 12 bases between the two germline ends. Germline V gene sequence: CDR1 MNHEY, CDR2 SVGAGI. This CDR3 is CASSYTSSRDTQYF. In nucleotides, the CDR3 is TGTGCCAGCAGTTACACGTCCAGCAGGGATACGCAGTATTTT.

The V and J genes are TRBV30 and TRBJ1-5; a weak D match, TRBD1 (6 bases). This CDR3 has 14 amino acids. Germline V gene data show CDR1 as GTSNPN and CDR2 as SVGIG (reference sequence). V lost 0 bases to trimming and J lost 4 bases, with 10 bases between them. The CDR3 loop is CAWSVRQGNQPQHF. The CDR3 DNA follows: TGTGCCTGGAGTGTACGCCAGGGGAATCAGCCCCAGCATTTT.

This clonotype occurred a few times. The J gene is TRBJ1-5, the V gene TRBV5-1; D remains ambiguous. This CDR3 has 15 amino acids. Per germline, CDR1 SGHRS and CDR2 YFSETQ. Trimming removed 0 bases at V and 2 bases at J, with 9 bases between. CDR3 nucleotide sequence: TGCGCCAGCAGCTTGGGAGACATTGGCAATCAGCCCCAGCATTTT. Its translation is CASSLGDIGNQPQHF.

The chain joins TRBV7-9 to TRBJ1-1; D unclear. This CDR3 spans 13 amino acids. The V and J ends lost 5 bases and 5 bases respectively, with 12 bases between them. Germline V lookup: CDR1 SEHNR, CDR2 FQNEAQ (reference sequence). The CDR3 reads CASSLTRETEAFF. CDR3 DNA: TGTGCCAGCAGCCTAACAAGGGAGACTGAAGCTTTCTTT.

V and J are TRBV12-3 or TRBV12-4 and TRBJ2-5, with unresolved D. CDR3 length equals 13 residues. Trimming removed 6 bases at V and 3 bases at J, with 11 bases between. The CDR3, as DNA: TGTGCCAGCAGCCGGGCCCCAAAAGAGACCCAGTACTTC. Protein sequence: CASSRAPKETQYF.

For the CDR3, the DNA is TGTGCCAGCAGTTCGTCCCTCCTATCTTATCAGCCCCAGCATTTT. Translated, it gives CASSSSLLSYQPQHF. This chain joins TRBV28 and TRBJ1-5, with D unresolved. The CDR3 runs to 15 residues. The V gene's germline CDR1 is MDHEN and CDR2 SYDVKM. V dropped 4 bases and J dropped 5 bases, with 15 bases sitting between them. The full variable domain, with the rest looked up from reference TRBV28 and TRBJ1-5, is DVKVTQSSRYLVKRTGEKVFLECVQDMDHENMFWYRQDPGLGLRLIYFSYDVKMKEKGDIPEGYSVSREKKERFSLILESASTNQTSMYLCASSSSLLSYQPQHFGDGTRLSIL.

The J gene is TRBJ1-1, the V gene TRBV7-3; 8 nucleotides agree with TRBD1. The CDR3 sequence is 13 residues long. Germline V lookup: CDR1 SGHTA, CDR2 FQGTGA. The trim removed 3 bases at V and 3 bases at J, leaving 0 bases unmatched. Here the CDR3 reads CASSLDRDTEAFF. The DNA for the CDR3 is TGTGCCAGCAGCTTGGACAGGGACACTGAAGCTTTCTTT.

The chain combines TRBV29-1 with TRBJ2-1; D remains unclear. Deletions cut 2 bases from V and 7 bases from J, with 6 bases between. The CDR3 loop spans 11 amino acids. Per the germline V gene, CDR1 is SQVTM and CDR2 is ANQGSEA. CDR3 protein: CSVERLNEQFF. Here the CDR3 DNA reads TGCAGCGTTGAAAGGCTAAATGAGCAGTTCTTC.

The V and J genes are TRBV7-9 and TRBJ1-3, with D hard to call. Per germline, CDR1 SEHNR and CDR2 FQNEAQ (reference sequence). The CDR3 sequence is 14 residues long. Trimming pared 1 base from V and 2 bases from J, leaving 6 bases between. CDR3 DNA sequence: TGTGCCAGCAGCTTAGGCAGTCCTGGAAACACCATATATTTT. The encoded protein is CASSLGSPGNTIYF.

The V call is TRBV5-1, the J call TRBJ2-1; no clear D. The germline CDR1 and CDR2 sequences are SGHRS and YFSETQ. Trimming removed 0 bases at V and 0 bases at J, with 10 bases between. The CDR3 is made up of 16 amino acids. CDR3: CASSLVVGGSYNEQFF. The CDR3 nucleotides read TGCGCCAGCAGCTTGGTAGTCGGCGGCTCCTACAATGAGCAGTTCTTC.

This clonotype occurred a few times. The chain links TRBV29-1 to TRBJ1-1, with 8 bases fitting TRBD1. The CDR3 has 14 amino acids. Trimming cost V 6 bases and J 1 base; bases outside gene matches: 7. The germline gives CDR1 SQVTM, CDR2 ANQGSEA. CDR3 protein: CSVRAGTGNTEAFF. The CDR3, as DNA: TGCAGCGTGAGAGCCGGGACAGGGAACACTGAAGCTTTCTTT.

The J gene is TRBJ1-2, the V gene TRBV29-1, with unresolved D. The V gene lost 6 bases and the J gene lost 8 bases, with 16 bases spanning the gap. The length of the CDR3 is 12 residues. The V gene's germline CDR1 is SQVTM and CDR2 ANQGSEA. The CDR3 coding sequence is TGCAGCGTCGGTTCCGTCCTGCGAGGCTACACCTTC. Translating gives CSVGSVLRGYTF.

The CDR3 loop is CASSPPGVYGYTF. The CDR3 region has the DNA TGTGCCAGCAGCCCCCCCGGGGTCTATGGCTACACCTTC. V is TRBV11-2 and J is TRBJ1-2; D is undetermined. Germline CDR1 and CDR2: SGHAT and FQNNGV. The CDR3 is 13 residues long. V shed 5 bases and J shed 4 bases, with 11 bases lying between them. Combining the CDR3 with reference TRBV11-2 and TRBJ1-2 gives the whole variable domain EAGVAQSPRYKIIEKRQSVAFWCNPISGHATLYWYQQILGQGPKLLIQFQNNGVVDDSQLPKDRFSAERLKGVDSTLKIQPAKLEDSAVYLCASSPPGVYGYTFGSGTRLTVV.

The chain's CDR3 is CASSLGSGRPGGTDTQYF. The CDR3 nucleotides read TGCGCCAGCAGCTTGGGTAGCGGGAGACCCGGCGGCACAGATACGCAGTATTTT. The rearrangement links TRBV5-1 to TRBJ2-3, with 9 bases aligning to TRBD2. Germline V gives CDR1 SGHRS, CDR2 YFSETQ. Trimming took 0 bases from V and 1 from J; bases not matched to a gene: 9. This CDR3 comprises 18 residues.

The CDR3 DNA sequence: TGTGCCACCGAGTCCCTCCGCACAGATACGCAGTATTTT. This encodes CATESLRTDTQYF. The chain employs TRBV6-5 and TRBJ2-3, with no clear D. The CDR3 has 13 residues. Trimming removed 10 bases at V and 1 base at J, with 12 bases between. Per germline, CDR1 MNHEY and CDR2 SVGAGI.

This clonotype has only a few counts. The chain links TRBV6-6 to TRBJ1-3; unclear D gene. CDR1 is MNHNY and CDR2 is SVGAGI in the germline V gene (reference sequence). CDR3 length equals 14 residues. V lost 4 bases, J lost 0 bases, and 7 bases lay in between. The CDR3: CASSSGGSGNTIYF. Here the CDR3 DNA reads TGTGCCAGCAGTTCGGGAGGCTCTGGAAACACCATATATTTT.

The rearrangement links TRBV7-6 to TRBJ2-3, with D possibly being TRBD1 (5 bases). With 0 bases removed from V and 4 bases from J, the gap between germline ends came to 11 bases. The CDR3 totals 15 residues. CDR1 is SGHVS, CDR2 FNYEAQ, per germline. CDR3 sequence: CASSLAPGFPDTQYF. The DNA of the CDR3 is TGTGCCAGCAGCTTAGCTCCAGGGTTCCCAGATACGCAGTATTTT.

The chain carries TRBV13 and TRBJ1-6; 9 nucleotides agree with TRBD1. The CDR3 spans 14 residues. The V gene's germline CDR1 is PRHDT and CDR2 FYEKMQ (reference sequence). The ends lost 4 bases at V and 7 bases at J; junction bases unmatched: 2. In DNA form, the CDR3 reads TGTGCCAGCAGCTCGGGACAGGGAAATTCACCCCTCCACTTT. It codes for CASSSGQGNSPLHF. The entire variable domain, with the rest obtained from reference TRBV13 and TRBJ1-6, is as follows: AAGVIQSPRHLIKEKRETATLKCYPIPRHDTVYWYQQGPGQDPQFLISFYEKMQSDKGSIPDRFSAQQFSDYHSELNMSSLELGDSALYFCASSSGQGNSPLHFGNGTRLTVT.